The clone carrying this T cell receptor beta chain was seen only a few times. Its matching antigen is unknown. This entry belongs to a study of cytomegalovirus exposure and HLA in healthy donors. There are 16 residues in the CDR3. Germline V CDR1 and CDR2: SGHRS, YFSETQ. V lost 4 bases to trimming and J lost 5 bases; unmatched junction nucleotides: 11. General study findings and limits: The authors later found TCR association rates varying by HLA locus, with DRB1 most and HLA-C fewest. It was shown in a later analysis that HLA-associated TCR beta chains were more clonally expanded than other, equally common chains. According to the study, roughly 160 TCR beta chains were cytomegalovirus-associated.

PCR employed 60 Vbeta and 13 Jbeta primers. Sequencing used immunoSEQ multiplex PCR; TCRdb keeps in-frame clones, though not all of them. The sample has 150,000 to 200,000 clones, 60% to 80% seen once. The source of this sequence is a woman between 40 and 50 years old in good health and CMV-seronegative. Sequences were obtained from PBMCs. The rearrangement links TRBV5-1 to TRBJ1-5, with 8 bases lining up with TRBD1. The CDR3 is CASSVRPGQGYQPQHF. For the CDR3, the DNA is TGCGCCAGCAGCGTTCGGCCCGGACAGGGTTATCAGCCCCAGCATTTT.